These T cell receptor beta chains were read from a single sample in a study of early T cells in non-severe SARS-CoV-2 infection. Each CDR3 protein is one row after TCRdb ran MiXCR on the 5' RACE reads. In the table there are some 96,000 distinct CDR3 sequences, under 15% of which are singletons. Source material: whole blood. The receptors shown here come from an adult who was a healthcare worker with PCR-confirmed SARS-CoV-2 infection or an uninfected control (not recorded which). Each CDR3 is given with its conserved first and last residue.

j_gene,v_gene,CDR3aa
TRBJ2-2,TRBV19,CASRGARDTGELFF
TRBJ2-7,TRBV11-1,CASSPDFSGERTYEQYF
TRBJ1-5,TRBV12-3/TRBV12-4,CASAKGGNQPQHF
TRBJ1-1,TRBV27,CASSLGPGTEAFF
TRBJ2-2,TRBV12-3/TRBV12-4,CASSTGLLGTGELFF
TRBJ1-1,TRBV29-1,CSVEGSIRIGMNTEAFF
TRBJ1-4,TRBV19,CASSTRGLTKLFF
TRBJ1-1,TRBV30,CAWSATVNTEAFF
TRBJ1-2,TRBV2,CASSEAPGGTGYTF
TRBJ2-7,TRBV5-1,CASRPSASYEQYF
TRBJ2-1,TRBV11-2,CASRGDRGLPYNEQFF
TRBJ1-3,TRBV28,CASSFEGNTIYF
TRBJ1-4,TRBV28,CASSSGQGRYEKLFF
TRBJ2-7,TRBV9,CASSVRAGGEQYF
TRBJ2-3,TRBV20-1,CSARGGMGDTQYF
TRBJ2-4,TRBV28,CASSFQGSAKNIQYF
TRBJ2-7,TRBV7-9,CAAQDSRGGEQYF
TRBJ2-1,TRBV28,CASSPGTRAVHEQFF
TRBJ1-3,TRBV12-3/TRBV12-4,CASSLIGNTIYF
TRBJ2-1,TRBV14,CASSQAGAVYNEQFF
TRBJ2-1,TRBV11-2,CASSLAGASGVSYNEQFF
TRBJ1-1,TRBV27,CASSLLGQGFTEAFF
TRBJ2-7,TRBV6-5,CASTADSRYEQYF
TRBJ1-5,TRBV20-1,CSARVHDRERGQDQPQHF
TRBJ2-4,TRBV28,CASSWENIQYF
TRBJ2-1,TRBV4-3,CASSQDRAINEQFF